This TCR beta chain came from a study of blood T cell repertoires in COVID-19. Study-wide background: Whether acute or convalescent, the COVID-19 samples came from the United States, Italy and Spain. From T cells, B-cell-depleted T cells, or PBMCs came the material, which was cDNA or gDNA.

CDR1 is LNHDA and CDR2 is SQIVND in the germline V gene (reference sequence). The trim removed 5 bases at V and 5 bases at J, leaving 9 bases unmatched. The CDR3 is 14 residues long. Profiling relied on immunoSEQ multiplex PCR, and the TCRdb table lists in-frame clones only, not all of them. The profile shows over 450,000 clones, around nine tenths of them singletons. The Seattle patients joined while their infection was active and were tracked longitudinally afterward. Sequences were obtained from peripheral blood. The sequence was obtained from a woman between 45 and 65 years old with COVID-19, enrolled during active disease. The chain carries TRBV19 and TRBJ2-7, with 7 positions matching TRBD1. The CDR3 nucleotides read TGTGCCAGTAGTCGACAGGGACAATGGCACGAGCAGTACTTC. Translating gives CASSRQGQWHEQYF.